These T cell receptor beta chains were read from a single sample in a study of blood T cell repertoires in COVID-19. Data came from immunoSEQ multiplex PCR; TCRdb stores just in-frame clones and leaves some out. In the table there are about 150,000 clones, roughly 84% of which are singletons. The sample taken for sequencing was peripheral blood. These receptors all come from an elderly woman with active or convalescent COVID-19. Both conserved end residues are trimmed from each CDR3. D genes are given only for firm matches. Expanded clones are given a class, and other clones once, few, many or no size at all.

v_call	d_call	clone_size	cdr3_aa
TRBV24-1	TRBD1	-	ATSPQGAGNSPLH
TRBV28	TRBD1	few	ASRTGSSYEQY
TRBV18	TRBD2	-	ASSPQTGAAGGYEQY
TRBV9	-	once	ASSQTGQETQY
TRBV3-1/TRBV3-2	-	-	ASSRDIHSYEQY
TRBV19	TRBD1	-	ASTPTGGTEAF
TRBV11-2	TRBD1	-	ASSHNTGVNQPQH
TRBV11-2	TRBD2	few	ASSRGTSGRSYEQY
TRBV2	TRBD1	few	ASSEVRVWTGGSGNTIY
TRBV6-2/TRBV6-3	-	-	ASSYRGGDTGELF
TRBV15	-	-	ATSRDYGNTEAF
TRBV6-5	-	-	ASGRYTDTQY
TRBV2	TRBD1	-	ASSEYRGENTEAF
TRBV18	-	-	ASSPPGAETQY
TRBV5-4	TRBD2	-	ASSGGASGSIDEQY
TRBV7-7	TRBD2	-	ASSASREGEQY
TRBV6-5	-	-	ASSRGLNSPLH
TRBV11-2	-	-	ASSASGANEQF
TRBV7-9	TRBD1	-	ASSTQKGQVYGYT
TRBV18	TRBD1	-	ASSPPGDRAQQPQH
TRBV5-1	TRBD1	-	ASSRDRGTYEQY
TRBV2	TRBD1	-	ASSKVQGGGYT
TRBV7-3	TRBD2	-	ASSSGLAGGTQY
TRBV19	TRBD2	-	ASSILPGGPYEQY
TRBV11-3	-	-	ASSPGARQGELF
TRBV5-4	-	-	ASSPGGTDTEAF
TRBV5-4	TRBD1	-	ASSLLQTGVTEAF